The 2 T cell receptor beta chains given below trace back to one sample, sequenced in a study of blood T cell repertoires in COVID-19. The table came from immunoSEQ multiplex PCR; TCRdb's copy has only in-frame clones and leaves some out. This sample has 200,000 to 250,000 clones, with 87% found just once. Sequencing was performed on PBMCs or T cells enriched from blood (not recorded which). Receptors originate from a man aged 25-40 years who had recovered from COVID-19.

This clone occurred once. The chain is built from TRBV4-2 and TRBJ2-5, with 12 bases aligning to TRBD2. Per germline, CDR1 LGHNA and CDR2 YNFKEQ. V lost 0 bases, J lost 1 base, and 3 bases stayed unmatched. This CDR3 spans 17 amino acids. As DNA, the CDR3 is TGTGCCAGCAGCCAAGATAGGACTAGCGGGATCCAAGAGACCCAGTACTTC. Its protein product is CASSQDRTSGIQETQYF.

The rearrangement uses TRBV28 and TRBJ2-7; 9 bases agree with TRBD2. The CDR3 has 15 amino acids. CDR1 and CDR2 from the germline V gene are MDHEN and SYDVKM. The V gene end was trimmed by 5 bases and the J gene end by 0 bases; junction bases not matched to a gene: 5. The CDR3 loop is CASSEPGLASYEQYF. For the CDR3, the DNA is TGTGCCAGCAGTGAGCCGGGACTAGCCTCCTACGAGCAGTACTTC.